What follows describes a single TCR beta chain. The antigen this receptor binds is unknown. It has no much larger one-base neighbor in the sample; base qualities were not kept. The donors were 40 or so Caucasian individuals from Russia, aged roughly 6 to 100 years, who were systemically healthy. Around 10 milliliters of peripheral blood were collected from each donor into EDTA-treated Vacutainer tubes. Ficoll-Paque density-gradient centrifugation was used to isolate PBMCs, with at least 6.5 million obtained per sample. Trizol reagent was used to extract total RNA from the PBMCs, yielding at least 6 micrograms per sample. For every donor, an aliquot of PBMCs went through flow cytometry to measure the percentages of naive CD45RAhigh/CD27high T cells. Library preparation employed 5' RACE. Sequencing was carried out with an Illumina HiSeq 2500. A second PCR of 7 to 11 cycles was performed with a sample-barcoded 5' primer and a J-beta primer mix. A template-switch 5' adaptor carrying 12 random nucleotides introduced a unique molecular identifier onto each TCR beta cDNA molecule. At least 2.5 million CDR3-containing paired-end reads were obtained from each sample. First-strand cDNA synthesis was performed from all RNA using the Mint cDNA synthesis kit, with priming by a TRBC-specific oligonucleotide. After uracil-DNA glycosylase treatment, a first 18-cycle PCR used universal primers M1SS and BC2_uni_R on all cDNA. The authors processed their data as follows. Normalization of each sample was performed by random selection of 1 million high-quality reads, each carrying a distinct molecular identifier. Instead of being binned into consensus sequences, reads with shared molecular identifiers were discarded. MiTCR, with a Q25 quality threshold and the strictest error-elimination algorithm, was used for CDR3 identification, clonotype clustering and error correction. A nonparametric unseen species model using Euler transformation provided a lower-bound estimate of total TCR beta diversity. TCRdb cleaned the public reads at Q25 with fastp, built clones with MiXCR and kept in-frame beta chains. Under each unique CDR3 protein, matching rows form one entry showing the most common genes and DNA. The V and J calls reflect TCRdb's pipeline rather than the authors' work. The sample table shows 730,000 or so distinct CDR3 sequences, and roughly 43% are seen once. 20% to 25% of the sample goes to the ten largest clones.

Between the V and J ends, shortened by 2 bases and 2 bases respectively, the junction contains 8 bases. The CDR3 sequence holds 15 residues, the cysteine and phenylalanine included. Only the CDR3 DNA is retained, 45 bases long and in frame from the first base. In the germline V gene, CDR1 corresponds to KGHDR and CDR2 to SFDVKD. The data are from a study of blood T cells in healthy people across ages (dated by TCRdb to between 2014 and 2017). Describing the broader study: In model experiments, template switching captured roughly one uniquely barcoded TCR beta cDNA molecule for every two T cells. The study measured age-related changes in TCR beta repertoire diversity using deep sequencing normalized with unique cDNA molecular identifiers. Using the same blood draw, the study looked at two additional independent replicas of 1 million unique cDNA reads for two donors, one aged 18 to 30 and the other aged 80 or older. To avoid experimental bias, donors of different ages were distributed randomly across sequencing lanes. The donors were divided into four age groups: young (average about 16 years), middle-aged (approximately 39), aged (about 60) and long-lived (about 84).

The full study reports these points: The percentage of naive T cells measured by flow cytometry correlated strongly with observed TCR beta diversity. Because donor CMV infection status was unknown, age-related changes in expanded clonotypes were potentially confounded. Since profiling was done on bulk unsorted PBMCs, naive and antigen-experienced compartments could not be conclusively compared. Total diversity estimates from one million sequenced T cells were considered lower bounds and underestimates. Observed TCR beta diversity per million T cells fell roughly linearly with age, and a significant reduction was already apparent by age around 40. Compared with the aged group, more naive CD4+ T cells, fewer expanded clones and increased TCR diversity were shown by the long-lived group, suggesting age selection.

This sequence originates from a woman aged 55-75 years in good health. Sequencing input: blood. The chain employs TRBV24-1 and TRBJ2-2, and possibly TRBD1, on 6 matching bases. The nucleotides read TGTGCCACCAGTGATTCACAGGGTAACACCGGGGAGCTGTTTTTT. Its amino acids are CATSDSQGNTGELFF.